This T cell receptor (beta chain) derives from a study of cytomegalovirus exposure and HLA in healthy donors. This CDR3 region has 15 residues. V shed 2 bases and J 2 bases; nucleotides not matched to a gene: 7. CDR1 is SGHRS and CDR2 is YFSETQ in the germline V gene. The PCR had 60 Vbeta and 13 Jbeta primers. Libraries were prepared by immunoSEQ multiplex PCR; TCRdb keeps only in-frame clonotypes and omits some of them. This sample lists 75,000 to 85,000 clones; its ten largest clones have 0.58%. The chain is built from TRBV5-1 and TRBJ2-7; 7 bases fit TRBD1. The receptor comes from a man aged 50 to 60 in good health and CMV-seronegative. The sample was PBMCs. The CDR3 loop reads CASSLTGASAYEQYF. Written as DNA, the CDR3 is TGCGCCAGCAGCTTAACAGGGGCCTCGGCCTACGAGCAGTACTTC.